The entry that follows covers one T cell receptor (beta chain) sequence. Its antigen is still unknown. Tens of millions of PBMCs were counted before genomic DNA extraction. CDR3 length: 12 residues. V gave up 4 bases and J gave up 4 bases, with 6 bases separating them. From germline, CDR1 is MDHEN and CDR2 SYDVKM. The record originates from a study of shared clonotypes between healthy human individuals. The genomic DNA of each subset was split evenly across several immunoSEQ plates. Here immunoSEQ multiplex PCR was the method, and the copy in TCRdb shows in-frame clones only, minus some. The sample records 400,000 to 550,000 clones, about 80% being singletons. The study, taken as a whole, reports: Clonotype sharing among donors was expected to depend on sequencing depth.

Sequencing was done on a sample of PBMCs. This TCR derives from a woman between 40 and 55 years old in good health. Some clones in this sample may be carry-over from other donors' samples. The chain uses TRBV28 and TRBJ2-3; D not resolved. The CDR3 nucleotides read TGTGCCAGCAGTTATGCTTCAGATACGCAGTATTTT. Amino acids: CASSYASDTQYF.